This T cell receptor beta chain is drawn from a study of tissue T cells after allogeneic stem cell transplantation. Time point denoted: mouse harvest day 7 after allogeneic transplant. Each mouse received 10^7 T-cell-depleted marrow cells plus 10^6 splenic CD5+ T cells by tail vein. Mice had MHC-mismatched B6 into BALB/c GVHD, sampled day 7 or 14. Only in-frame clones appear in the TCRdb table, and some are missing; sequencing was by immunoSEQ multiplex PCR. The data show roughly 5,500 clones, 40% to 60% seen once. Regarding this clone: Antigen specificity is unknown. Mouse gene names and germline throughout. Read coverage stops 1 residue before the CDR3 terminus; the germline J gene supplies the remainder.

Findings and caveats of the study: Shared clones across patients were few; motif clustering revealed tissue-specific shared signatures. Tissue-detected TCR repertoire was only partly captured by blood and spleen T cells.

This CDR3 comprises 14 residues. Germline V gives CDR1 GKSSPN, CDR2 SITVG. V shed 5 bases, J shed 0 bases, and the junction held 5 bases outside the gene matches. The sequence came from a female BALB/c mouse given C57BL/6 T cells with graft-versus-host disease after an allogeneic hematopoietic cell transplant. Material for sequencing was gut tissue. The genes are TRBV31 and TRBJ2-7; 9 nucleotides align to TRBD2. CDR3 sequence: CAWLWGGSSYEQYF. Incomplete CDR3 DNA: TGTGCCTGGCTCTGGGGGGGGAGCTCCTATGAACAGTAC. The complete variable domain, with remaining parts taken from reference TRBV31 and TRBJ2-7, reads AQTIHQWPVAEIKAVGSPLSLGCTIKGKSSPNLYWYWQATGGTLQQLFYSITVGQVESVVQLNLSASRPKDDQFILSTEKLLLSHSGFYLCAWLWGGSSYEQYFGPGTRLTVL.